A single TCR beta chain is shown here with its context. Clones were sequenced by immunoSEQ multiplex PCR, and TCRdb holds only the in-frame ones, with some missing. The sample has 50,000 to 55,000 clones, around 84% seen once. The sample belongs to a study of technical replicates of blood from a handful of donors. The CDR3 loop spans 13 amino acids. The germline V gene encodes CDR1 MNHEY and CDR2 SMNVEV (reference sequence). Trimming removed 7 bases from V and 2 bases from J, with 10 bases in between. The sequence was collected from a human donor in good health. Some clones in this sample may be carry-over from other donors' samples. The V gene is TRBV27, the J gene TRBJ2-3, with a tentative D call TRBD1 (6 bases). The specimen was PBMCs. The CDR3 spells CASTRDTTDTQYF. The CDR3 DNA reads as TGTGCCAGCACCCGGGACACCACAGATACGCAGTATTTT.